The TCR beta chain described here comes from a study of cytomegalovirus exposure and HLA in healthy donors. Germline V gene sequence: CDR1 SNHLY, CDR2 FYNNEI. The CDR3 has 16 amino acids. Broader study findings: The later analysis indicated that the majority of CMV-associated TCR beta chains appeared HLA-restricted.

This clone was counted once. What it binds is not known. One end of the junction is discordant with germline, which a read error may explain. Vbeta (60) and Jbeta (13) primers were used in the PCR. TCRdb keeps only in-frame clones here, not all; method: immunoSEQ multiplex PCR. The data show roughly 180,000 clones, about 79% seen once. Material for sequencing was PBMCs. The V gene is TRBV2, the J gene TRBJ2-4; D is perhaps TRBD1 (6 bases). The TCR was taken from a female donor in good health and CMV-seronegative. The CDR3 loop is CARSSGQRGSKNSQYF. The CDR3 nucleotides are TGTGCCAGGTCCAGTGGACAGAGAGGATCCAAAAACAGTCAGTACTTC.